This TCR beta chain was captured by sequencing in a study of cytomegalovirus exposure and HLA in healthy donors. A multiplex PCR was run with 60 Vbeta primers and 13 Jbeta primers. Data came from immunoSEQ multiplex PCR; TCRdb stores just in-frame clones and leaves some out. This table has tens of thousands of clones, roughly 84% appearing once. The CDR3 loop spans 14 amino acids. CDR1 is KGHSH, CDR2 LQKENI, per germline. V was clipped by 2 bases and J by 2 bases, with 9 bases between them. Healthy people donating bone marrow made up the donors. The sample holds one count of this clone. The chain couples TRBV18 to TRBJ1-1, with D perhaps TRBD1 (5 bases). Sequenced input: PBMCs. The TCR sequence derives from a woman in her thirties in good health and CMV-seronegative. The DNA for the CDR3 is TGTGCCAGCTCACCATCCGACAGAAACACTGAAGCTTTCTTT. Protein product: CASSPSDRNTEAFF.